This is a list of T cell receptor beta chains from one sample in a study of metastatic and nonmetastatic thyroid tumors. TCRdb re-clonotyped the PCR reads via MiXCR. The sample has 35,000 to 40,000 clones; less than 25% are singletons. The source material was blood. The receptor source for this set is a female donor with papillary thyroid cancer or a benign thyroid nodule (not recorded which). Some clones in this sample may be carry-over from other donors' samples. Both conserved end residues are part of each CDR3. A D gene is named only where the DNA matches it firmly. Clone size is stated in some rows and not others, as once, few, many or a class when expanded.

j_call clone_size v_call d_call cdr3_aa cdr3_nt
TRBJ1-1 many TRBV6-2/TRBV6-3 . CASSDPGGPSKSAFF TGTGCCAGCAGTGATCCCGGGGGGCCCTCAAAGTCAGCTTTCTTT
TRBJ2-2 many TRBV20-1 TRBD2 CSASWGLTNTGELFF TGCAGTGCTAGTTGGGGACTAACGAACACCGGGGAGCTGTTTTTT
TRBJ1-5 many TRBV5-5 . CASSNEGWNSNQPQHF TGTGCCAGCAGCAACGAGGGCTGGAATAGCAATCAGCCCCAGCATTTT
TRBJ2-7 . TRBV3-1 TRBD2 CASGRGGEQYF TGTGCCAGCGGCCGGGGGGGCGAGCAGTACTTC
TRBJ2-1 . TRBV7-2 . CASSLALEGPNNEQFF TGTGCCAGCAGCTTAGCGCTCGAGGGCCCTAACAATGAGCAGTTCTTC
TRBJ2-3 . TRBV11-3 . CASSLEVAVRAPQYF TGTGCCAGCAGCTTAGAGGTAGCCGTTCGGGCTCCGCAGTATTTT
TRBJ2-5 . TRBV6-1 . CASSQQWAGDTQYF TGTGCCAGCAGCCAGCAGTGGGCCGGGGATACCCAGTACTTC
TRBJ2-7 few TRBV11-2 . CASSLDIRVYEQYF TGTGCCAGCAGCTTAGACATCAGGGTCTACGAGCAGTACTTC
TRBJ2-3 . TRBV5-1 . CASSLDGLFTDTQYF TGCGCCAGCAGCTTGGATGGGCTTTTCACAGATACGCAGTATTTT
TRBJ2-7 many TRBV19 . CASSPDSVEQYF TGTGCCAGTAGCCCTGACAGTGTCGAGCAGTACTTC
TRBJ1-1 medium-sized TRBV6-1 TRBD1 CASSRTGTRNTEAFF TGTGCCAGCAGTCGGACAGGGACCAGGAACACTGAAGCTTTCTTT
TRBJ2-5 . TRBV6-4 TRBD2 CASSKIEGGTEAQYF TGTGCCAGCAGTAAAATAGAGGGAGGGACCGAGGCCCAGTACTTC
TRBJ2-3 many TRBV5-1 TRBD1 CASSLSGRGQADTQYF TGCGCCAGCAGCTTGTCGGGCAGGGGGCAAGCAGATACGCAGTATTTT
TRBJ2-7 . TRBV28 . CASSSELVPIHEQYF TGTGCCAGCAGTTCTGAACTAGTTCCTATCCACGAGCAGTACTTC
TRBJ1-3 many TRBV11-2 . CASSLDPRGPSGNTIYF TGTGCCAGCAGCTTAGACCCCAGGGGCCCCTCTGGAAACACCATATATTTT
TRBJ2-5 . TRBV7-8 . CASSPGSWETQYF TGTGCCAGCAGCCCCGGGTCATGGGAGACCCAGTACTTC
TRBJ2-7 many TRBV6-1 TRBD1 CASSFRTGPSYEQYF TGTGCTAGCAGTTTTAGGACAGGGCCCTCCTACGAGCAGTACTTC
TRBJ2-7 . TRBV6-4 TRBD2 CASSPWFPGLAVPEQYF TGTGCCAGCAGTCCGTGGTTCCCGGGACTAGCCGTTCCCGAGCAGTACTTC
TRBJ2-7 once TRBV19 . CASSFAGTGLSYEQYF TGTGCCAGTAGTTTCGCCGGAACAGGACTCTCCTACGAGCAGTACTTC
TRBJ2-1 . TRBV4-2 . CASSQDFMDSSSDEQFF TGTGCCAGCAGCCAAGATTTCATGGATAGTAGTTCCGATGAGCAGTTCTTC
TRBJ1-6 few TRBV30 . CAWTSDGRNSPLHF TGTGCCTGGACCTCGGATGGCAGAAATTCACCCCTCCACTTT
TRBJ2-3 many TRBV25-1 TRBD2 CASSDLGREASDTQYF TGTGCCAGCAGTGATCTCGGGAGGGAGGCATCGGATACGCAGTATTTT
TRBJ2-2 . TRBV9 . CASSSQSKAGELFF TGTGCCAGCAGCTCCCAATCGAAGGCCGGGGAGCTGTTTTTT
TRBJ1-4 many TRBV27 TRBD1 CASSPRQGWSEKLFF TGTGCCAGCAGTCCCCGACAGGGTTGGTCTGAAAAACTGTTTTTT
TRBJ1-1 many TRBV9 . CASSAVHRSNTEAFF TGTGCCAGCAGCGCGGTTCACAGGAGTAACACTGAAGCTTTCTTT
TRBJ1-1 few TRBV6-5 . CASSYSGLMTEAFF TGTGCCAGCAGTTACTCTGGGCTGATGACTGAAGCTTTCTTT
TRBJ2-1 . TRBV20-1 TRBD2 CSAVGGGRYNERFF TGCAGTGCAGTCGGGGGGGGCAGGTACAATGAGCGGTTCTTC
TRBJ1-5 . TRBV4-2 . CASSQDIGSNQPQHF TGTGCCAGCAGCCAAGATATAGGGAGCAATCAGCCCCAGCATTTT
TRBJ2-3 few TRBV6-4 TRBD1 CANSDLGQGPDTQYF TGTGCCAACAGTGACTTGGGACAGGGACCAGATACGCAGTATTTT
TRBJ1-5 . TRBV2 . CASKGEGAGNQPQHF TGTGCCAGCAAAGGGGAAGGGGCCGGGAATCAGCCCCAGCATTTT
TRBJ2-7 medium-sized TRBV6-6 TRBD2 CASNQGPSLSGGSYEQYF TGTGCCAGCAACCAAGGTCCCTCCTTGAGCGGGGGTTCCTACGAGCAGTACTTC
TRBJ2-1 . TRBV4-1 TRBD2 CASSQEGGTSGRDLFF TGCGCCAGCAGCCAAGAAGGTGGGACTAGCGGGAGGGACCTGTTCTTC
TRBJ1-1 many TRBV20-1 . CSAEGSTEAFF TGCAGTGCTGAGGGGAGCACTGAAGCTTTCTTT
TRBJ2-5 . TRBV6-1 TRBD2 CASTPSWGGQETQYF TGTGCCAGCACTCCCTCGTGGGGGGGACAAGAGACCCAGTACTTC
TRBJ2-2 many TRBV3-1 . CASRALQGRAGELFF TGTGCCAGTAGAGCCTTACAGGGACGGGCCGGGGAGCTGTTTTTT